This is a list of T cell receptor beta chains from one sample in a study of resident and recirculating memory T cells in vitiligo. TCRdb keeps only in-frame clones here, not all; method: immunoSEQ multiplex PCR. The repertoire holds fewer than 80,000 clones, with approximately 91% as singletons. What was sequenced was blood. The receptors derive from a male donor with vitiligo. Both conserved end residues are part of each CDR3. A D gene is named only where the DNA matches it firmly. Where a row states a size, it is once, few, many or the class of an expanded clone; other rows omit it.

>TRBJ2-1|TRBV10-3|.|TRBD2
CAIRAGVHNEQFF
TGTGCCATCAGAGCGGGGGTCCACAATGAGCAGTTCTTC
>TRBJ1-1|TRBV6-5|.|.
CASSRAGDEAFF
TGTGCCAGCAGTAGAGCGGGGGACGAAGCTTTCTTT
>TRBJ2-1|TRBV28|.|.
CASGGPLGNEQFF
TGTGCCAGCGGGGGCCCTCTGGGCAATGAGCAGTTCTTC
>TRBJ1-3|TRBV19|.|.
CASSIQNRGCGTIYF
TGTGCCAGTAGTATCCAAAACCGGGGTTGCGGCACCATATATTTT
>TRBJ2-5|TRBV7-2|once|TRBD2
CASSLVSGGPTETQYF
TGTGCCAGCAGCTTAGTGTCGGGGGGGCCTACTGAGACCCAGTACTTC
>TRBJ1-6|TRBV25-1|.|.
CASSEYGHGPLHF
TGTGCCAGCAGTGAATACGGACACGGGCCCCTCCACTTT
>TRBJ2-5|TRBV11-2|.|TRBD2
CASSLAGGQETQYF
TGTGCCAGCAGCTTAGCGGGGGGGCAAGAGACCCAGTACTTC
>TRBJ2-7|TRBV6-4|.|TRBD2
CASTGTTPSACKYEQYF
TGTGCCAGTACCGGGACTACCCCATCCGCCTGTAAATACGAGCAGTACTTC
>TRBJ1-2|TRBV21-1|once|.
CASSKALHEGYTF
TGTGCCAGCAGCAAAGCGTTACATGAAGGCTACACCTTC
>TRBJ1-4|TRBV28|.|TRBD1
CASPGQGGEKLFF
TGTGCCAGCCCGGGACAGGGCGGTGAAAAACTGTTTTTT
>TRBJ2-7|TRBV5-1|.|.
CASSSTGTLYEQYF
TGCGCCAGCAGCTCGACAGGGACTCTATACGAGCAGTACTTC
>TRBJ2-1|TRBV6-5|.|TRBD2
CASSRTSGGNEQFF
TGTGCCAGCAGTAGGACTAGCGGGGGAAATGAGCAGTTCTTC
>TRBJ2-5|TRBV6-4|.|TRBD2
CASSDSLAGGETQYF
TGTGCCAGCAGTGACTCACTAGCGGGGGGAGAGACCCAGTACTTC
>TRBJ2-6|TRBV13|.|.
CASSLGATSSGANVLTF
TGTGCCAGCAGCTTAGGGGCCACCAGCTCTGGGGCCAACGTCCTGACTTTC
>TRBJ2-2|TRBV7-3|.|TRBD1
CASSLRRTGIGNTGELFF
TGTGCCAGCAGCTTAAGGAGGACAGGGATTGGGAACACCGGGGAGCTGTTTTTT
>TRBJ1-6|TRBV5-5|.|.
CASSLDGSSYNSPLHF
TGTGCCAGCAGCTTGGATGGCAGCTCCTATAATTCACCCCTCCACTTT
>TRBJ2-2|TRBV7-2|.|.
CASSLAPTGELFF
TGTGCCAGCAGCTTAGCCCCTACCGGGGAGCTGTTTTTT
>TRBJ2-7|TRBV5-1|.|TRBD1
CASSRDRDEQYF
TGCGCCAGCAGCCGAGACAGGGACGAGCAGTACTTC
>TRBJ1-3|TRBV27|.|.
CASSPTGLALSGNTIYF
TGTGCCAGCAGTCCTACAGGGCTAGCCTTATCTGGAAACACCATATATTTT
>TRBJ1-5|TRBV30|.|TRBD1
CAWSRGQGWTQPQHF
TGTGCCTGGAGTCGGGGACAGGGGTGGACTCAGCCCCAGCATTTT
>TRBJ1-2|TRBV14|.|.
CASRSRGRDGYTF
TGTGCCAGCAGGAGCAGAGGCAGGGATGGCTACACCTTC
>TRBJ2-2|TRBV4-3|.|TRBD2
CASSQDNGRGGKTGELFF
TGCGCCAGCAGCCAAGATAACGGGCGGGGGGGCAAGACCGGGGAGCTGTTTTTT
>TRBJ1-3|TRBV2|once|TRBD1
CASSEGQGSGNTIYF
TGTGCCAGCAGTGAAGGACAGGGCTCTGGAAACACCATATATTTT
>TRBJ2-7|TRBV4-2|.|.
CASSQARGADQWEQYF
TGTGCCAGCAGCCAAGCCCGGGGTGCCGACCAATGGGAGCAGTACTTC
>TRBJ2-2|TRBV7-3|.|.
CASSLNSGSGELFF
TGTGCCAGCAGCTTAAACTCAGGTAGCGGGGAGCTGTTTTTT
>TRBJ1-5|TRBV6-1|once|.
CASSDSYSNQPQHF
TGTGCCAGCAGTGACTCCTATAGCAATCAGCCCCAGCATTTT
>TRBJ1-2|TRBV14|.|TRBD1
CASSQGRGQIYGYTF
TGTGCCAGCAGCCAAGGAAGGGGGCAAATCTATGGCTACACCTTC
>TRBJ1-4|TRBV5-1|.|.
CASSSYPGREKLFF
TGCGCCAGCAGCTCATACCCAGGGCGGGAAAAACTGTTTTTT
>TRBJ2-3|TRBV14|.|TRBD2
CASSQGLAGAVATDTQYF
TGTGCCAGCAGCCAAGGGCTAGCGGGGGCCGTTGCCACAGATACGCAGTATTTT
>TRBJ1-1|TRBV7-9|.|TRBD1
CASSQGTGVIDVTEAFF
TGTGCCAGCAGCCAAGGGACAGGGGTTATTGATGTCACTGAAGCTTTCTTT
>TRBJ1-3|TRBV11-2|once|TRBD1
CASSLRTPDRVDGNTIYF
TGTGCCAGCAGCTTACGCACTCCCGACAGGGTGGATGGAAACACCATATATTTT
>TRBJ1-1|TRBV27|.|TRBD1
CASSLWTGVGTEAFF
TGTGCCAGCAGTCTGTGGACAGGGGTGGGAACTGAAGCTTTCTTT